The entry below gives a single T cell receptor (beta chain) sequence along with its context. Its matching antigen is unknown. Punch biopsies of lesional scalp, plus peripheral blood, were taken from alopecia areata patients. This entry is derived from a study of CD8+ T cells in alopecia areata. About the research overall: In an open-label trial, patients got 5 to 10 mg tofacitinib twice daily. Study-level points and caveats: In scalp samples, resident alphabeta T cells of normal skin are also sequenced. Patients showed less clear TCR sequence sharing than mice, possibly partly because of HLA diversity.

From germline, CDR1 is SEHNR and CDR2 FQNEAQ (reference sequence). V was pared by 5 bases and J by 3 bases, with 9 bases between. The CDR3 covers 13 residues. RNA extraction was followed by reverse transcription into cDNA, which acted as the sequencing template. Repertoires were generated with immunoSEQ multiplex PCR, while TCRdb's copy carries only in-frame clones and drops some. The data contain tens of thousands of clones, approximately 46% of them singletons. This receptor was taken from a human donor with alopecia areata. The sequencing used CD8+ T cells sorted from blood, collected at week 0. The V call is TRBV7-9, the J call TRBJ2-3; D call uncertain. The CDR3 DNA reads TGTGCCAGCAGCCAACCAATTACAGATACGCAGTATTTT. Protein sequence: CASSQPITDTQYF.